This T cell receptor (beta chain) emerged from a study of T cell repertoires in cytomegalovirus infection. Study details: Public signatures in TCR beta pointed to CMV infection and matching HLA type.

General study points: Frequencies of public TCR beta families were cumulated, and this identified carriers of CMV plus the relevant HLA. Dominating the ex vivo response were TCR beta clonotypes that were CMV-specific and HLA-C-restricted.

TCRdb analysed the reads with MiXCR anew, one entry per CDR3 protein. Of about 740,000 distinct CDR3 sequences in the sample, roughly a third were seen once. Worth noting for this clonotype: Its antigen is still unknown.

Sequenced sample: PBMCs. The sequence came from a human donor in good health (CMV status not recorded). Some clones in this sample may be carry-over from other donors' samples.

DNA of the CDR3: TGTGCTAGTGGGGACAGGGTCAGGGACTATGGCTACACCTTC. Its translation is CASGDRVRDYGYTF. The rearrangement uses TRBV12-5 and TRBJ1-2; 8 bases line up with TRBD1. Germline CDR1 and CDR2: LGHNT and FRNRAP. The CDR3 has 14 residues. V shed 6 bases, J shed 3 bases, and the junction held 6 bases outside the gene matches.